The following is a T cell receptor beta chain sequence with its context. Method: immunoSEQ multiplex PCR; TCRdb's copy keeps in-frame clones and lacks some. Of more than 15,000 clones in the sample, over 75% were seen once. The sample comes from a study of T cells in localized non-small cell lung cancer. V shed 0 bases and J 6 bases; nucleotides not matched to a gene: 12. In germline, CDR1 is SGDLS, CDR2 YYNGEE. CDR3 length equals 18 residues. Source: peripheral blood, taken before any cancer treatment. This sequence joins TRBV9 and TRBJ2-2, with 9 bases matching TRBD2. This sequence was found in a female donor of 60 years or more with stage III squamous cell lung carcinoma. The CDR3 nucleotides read TGTGCCAGCAGCGTAGGTTATGGGCTAGCGGGAAGTTCCGGGGAGCTGTTTTTT. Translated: CASSVGYGLAGSSGELFF.